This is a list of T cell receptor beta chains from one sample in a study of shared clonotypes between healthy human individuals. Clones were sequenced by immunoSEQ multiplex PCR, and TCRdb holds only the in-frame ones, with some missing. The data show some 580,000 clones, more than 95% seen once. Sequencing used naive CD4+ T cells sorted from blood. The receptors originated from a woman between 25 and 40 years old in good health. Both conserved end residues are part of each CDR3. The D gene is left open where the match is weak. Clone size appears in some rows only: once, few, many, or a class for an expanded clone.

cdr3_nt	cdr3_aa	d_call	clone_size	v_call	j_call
TGTGCCAGCAGCTTAGGACCGGGACAGCAACTCTATGGCTACACCTTC	CASSLGPGQQLYGYTF	TRBD1	.	TRBV11-3	TRBJ1-2
TGTGCCAGCAGCCCCGGGACAGGGTTCACCGGGGAGCTGTTTTTT	CASSPGTGFTGELFF	TRBD1	.	TRBV7-2	TRBJ2-2
TGTGCCAGCAGCAGACAGCTAGATAATTCACCCCTCCACTTT	CASSRQLDNSPLHF	.	.	TRBV6-4	TRBJ1-6
TGTGCCAGCAGCCAGGACTCCGGGAACACTGAAGCTTTCTTT	CASSQDSGNTEAFF	.	.	TRBV14	TRBJ1-1
TGTGCCAGCAGCGTAGCTTACATCACCCCGTATGGCTACACCTTC	CASSVAYITPYGYTF	.	.	TRBV9	TRBJ1-2
TGTGCCAGCAGTTTATTGGACAGGGGCACCGGGGAGCTGTTTTTT	CASSLLDRGTGELFF	TRBD1	.	TRBV27	TRBJ2-2
TGCGCCAGCAGCTTGGGACTCCGACAGGGTACGTACGAGCAGTACTTC	CASSLGLRQGTYEQYF	TRBD1	.	TRBV5-1	TRBJ2-7
TGTGCCAGCACAAGGACTAGCGGTACCTACAATGAGCAGTTCTTC	CASTRTSGTYNEQFF	TRBD2	once	TRBV7-2	TRBJ2-1
TGTGCCAGCAGGCCATCACCCGGGAGCGGCACCGGGGAGCTGTTTTTT	CASRPSPGSGTGELFF	.	.	TRBV27	TRBJ2-2
TGTGCCAGTAGTATACGGGGGAAGGTAGATACGCAGTATTTT	CASSIRGKVDTQYF	.	once	TRBV19	TRBJ2-3
TGCAGCGTTGAATCGGGGATGGTAATCTATGGCTACACCTTC	CSVESGMVIYGYTF	.	once	TRBV29-1	TRBJ1-2
TGTGCCAGCAGCCGGGGACTAGCTGACACCGGGGAGCTGTTTTTT	CASSRGLADTGELFF	TRBD2	.	TRBV28	TRBJ2-2
TGTGCCAGCAGCTCTACACTAGCGGAAGAGACCCAGTACTTC	CASSSTLAEETQYF	TRBD2	.	TRBV7-6	TRBJ2-5
TGTGCCAGCAGCCAGGGGGACAGGACGTACTTC	CASSQGDRTYF	TRBD1	.	TRBV14	TRBJ2-4
TGTGCCAGCAGACAGACAGGGACCTATGGCTACACCTTC	CASRQTGTYGYTF	TRBD1	.	TRBV27	TRBJ1-2
TGTGCCAGCAGCGGGACTAGCGGGAGGCGTAAGGAGCAGTACTTC	CASSGTSGRRKEQYF	TRBD2	.	TRBV6-6	TRBJ2-7
TGCGCCAGCAGCTTGGTTTTCCGGTCTAGCGGGGAGAAAGTAGGAACCTACGAGCAGTACTTC	CASSLVFRSSGEKVGTYEQYF	TRBD2	.	TRBV5-1	TRBJ2-7
TGCGCCAGCAGTTCCAGGGTGCTGGAAGCGACCTCTGGGGCCAACGTCCTGACTTTC	CASSSRVLEATSGANVLTF	.	.	TRBV5-1	TRBJ2-6
TGCGCCAGCAGCCATGGGCCGACTAGGGTCCTCATTCCAGATACGCAGTATTTT	CASSHGPTRVLIPDTQYF	.	.	TRBV4-1	TRBJ2-3
TGTGCCAGCAGTTACGGGAATCAAGCCGGAAACACCATATATTTT	CASSYGNQAGNTIYF	.	.	TRBV6-6	TRBJ1-3
TGTGCCAGCAGTTTAGGGGGCGGGAGGGCCTCGAGCTCCTACGAGCAGTACTTC	CASSLGGGRASSSYEQYF	TRBD2	.	TRBV27	TRBJ2-7
TGTGCCAGCAGGGACAGGGGGTGGACGGGCCAGCCCCAGCATTTT	CASRDRGWTGQPQHF	TRBD1	.	TRBV6-1	TRBJ1-5
TGTGCCAGCAGCTTGGTCCCAGGGGCGGTGTCTGGAAACACCATATATTTT	CASSLVPGAVSGNTIYF	.	.	TRBV5-4	TRBJ1-3
TGTGCCAGCAATCTAGGGACTGAAGCTTTCTTT	CASNLGTEAFF	.	.	TRBV2	TRBJ1-1
TGTGCCAGCAGTAGCTTTTCTGGGGCCAACGTCCTGACTTTC	CASSSFSGANVLTF	.	.	TRBV6-5	TRBJ2-6
TGCAGCGGCGGTCTAGCCAAAAACATTCAGTACTTC	CSGGLAKNIQYF	.	.	TRBV29-1	TRBJ2-4
TGTGCCAGCAGTGAGGGGACTAGCTTTTCCTACGAGCAGTACTTC	CASSEGTSFSYEQYF	TRBD2	.	TRBV2	TRBJ2-7
TGTGCCAGCAGTTTGGGGTTGGTACCTTCCTACGAGCAGTACTTC	CASSLGLVPSYEQYF	.	once	TRBV6-5	TRBJ2-7
TGTGCCAGCAGCTTAGTTTCCGGGAGGGTCCGGGAGCAGTTCTTC	CASSLVSGRVREQFF	TRBD2	.	TRBV11-2	TRBJ2-1